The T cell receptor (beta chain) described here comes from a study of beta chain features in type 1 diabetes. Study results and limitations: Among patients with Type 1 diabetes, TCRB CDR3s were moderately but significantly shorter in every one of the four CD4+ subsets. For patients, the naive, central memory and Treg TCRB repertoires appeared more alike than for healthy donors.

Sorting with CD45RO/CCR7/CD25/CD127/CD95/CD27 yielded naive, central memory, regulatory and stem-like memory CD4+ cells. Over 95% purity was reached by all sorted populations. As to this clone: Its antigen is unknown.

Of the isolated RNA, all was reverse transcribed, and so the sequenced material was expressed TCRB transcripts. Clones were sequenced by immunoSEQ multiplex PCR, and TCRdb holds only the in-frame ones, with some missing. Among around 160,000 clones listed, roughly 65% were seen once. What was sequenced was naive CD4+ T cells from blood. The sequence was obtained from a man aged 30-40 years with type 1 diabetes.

CDR3: CASSGQEQETQYF. Here the CDR3 DNA reads TGTGCCAGCAGTGGACAGGAACAAGAGACCCAGTACTTC. The V call is TRBV2, the J call TRBJ2-5, with a tentative D call TRBD1 (6 bases). V was pared by 4 bases and J by 2 bases, with 8 bases between. Germline V gene lookup returns CDR1 SNHLY and CDR2 FYNNEI. CDR3 size: 13 residues. Full variable domain (outside the CDR3, taken from reference TRBV2 and TRBJ2-5): EPEVTQTPSHQVTQMGQEVILRCVPISNHLYFYWYRQILGQKVEFLVSFYNNEISEKSEIFDDQFSVERPDGSNFTLKIRSTKLEDSAMYFCASSGQEQETQYFGPGTRLLVL.